This T cell receptor beta chain was sequenced in a study of blood T cell repertoires in COVID-19. Study-wide context: Samples of COVID-19 (acute and convalescent) were obtained from the United States, Italy and Spain. PBMCs, B-cell-depleted T cells, or T cells provided the cDNA or gDNA that made up the material.

Everyone who took part was 18 to 89 years old, and they came from about 23 US areas. Membership in each cohort depended on participant-reported clinical history. TCRdb's table, derived via immunoSEQ multiplex PCR, lists solely in-frame clones and lacks some. The data contain roughly 350,000 clones, around 90% of them singletons. The CDR3 is made up of 13 amino acids. V was shortened by 6 bases and J by 8 bases, with 14 bases between the two germline ends. From germline, CDR1 is MNHEY and CDR2 SVGAGI. Material for sequencing was PBMCs or T cells enriched from blood (not recorded which). The chain has TRBV6-5 and TRBJ2-1; D is uncertain. The source of this sequence is a woman in her 30s who had recovered from COVID-19. CDR3 DNA sequence: TGTGCCAGCAGCCTACGCCCCTCGGATGAGCAGTTCTTC. It translates to CASSLRPSDEQFF.